Shown below are 5 T cell receptor beta chains from a single sample sequenced in a study of cytotoxic CD8 clonotypes in ibrutinib-treated CLL. Profiling relied on immunoSEQ multiplex PCR, and the TCRdb table lists in-frame clones only, not all of them. The data show roughly 23,000 clones, with less than 80% seen just once and about a quarter held by the top ten. The sample was PBMCs, taken before ibrutinib treatment. The receptors shown here come from a human donor with chronic lymphocytic leukemia.

This clone has a handful of counts. This chain links TRBV5-4 with TRBJ1-2; 8 bases are a match to TRBD1. Germline CDR1 SGHNT, CDR2 YYREEE (reference sequence). This CDR3 is 14 amino acids long. With V trimmed by 4 bases and J by 8 bases, 10 bases remained unmatched. The DNA for the CDR3 is TGTGCCAGCAGCGGGGCGACAGGGGTGTACGGCTACACCTTC. Residues: CASSGATGVYGYTF.

This clone has more than one count but fewer than ten. The V and J genes are TRBV4-1 and TRBJ2-7, with D tentatively TRBD1 or TRBD2 (5 bases each). With 1 base removed from V and 3 bases from J, the gap between germline ends came to 13 bases. This CDR3 is built from 15 residues. CDR1 is MGHRA and CDR2 is YSYEKL in the germline V gene. In DNA, the CDR3 is TGCGCCAGCAGCCAAGCGTCTTGGGACCTCTACGAGCAGTACTTC. Protein: CASSQASWDLYEQYF.

The V and J genes are TRBV7-9 and TRBJ2-5; possible D gene TRBD2, 5 bases. V was trimmed by 5 bases and J by 9 bases, leaving 22 bases between them. Germline V gene sequence: CDR1 SEHNR, CDR2 FQNEAQ (reference sequence). The CDR3 consists of 15 residues. The CDR3 nucleotides are TGTGCCAGCAGCCCCCCCAAAGGAGCGGTGGGCCCCCAGTACTTC. Amino acid sequence: CASSPPKGAVGPQYF.

V gene TRBV19 combines with J gene TRBJ2-3; 10 bases map to TRBD1. V trimming: 6 bases; J trimming: 2 bases; junction bases outside the gene matches: 11. The CDR3 is 17 residues long. In germline, CDR1 is LNHDA, CDR2 SQIVND (reference sequence). CDR3 protein: CASREGTGAPHTDTQYF. CDR3 DNA: TGTGCCAGTAGGGAGGGGACAGGGGCCCCCCACACAGATACGCAGTATTTT. The full variable domain, in which reference TRBV19 and TRBJ2-3 provide the parts outside the CDR3, is DGGITQSPKYLFRKEGQNVTLSCEQNLNHDAMYWYRQDPGQGLRLIYYSQIVNDFQKGDIAEGYSVSREKKESFPLTVTSAQKNPTAFYLCASREGTGAPHTDTQYFGPGTRLTVL.

The chain uses TRBV7-9 and TRBJ1-1; D unresolved. The CDR3 has 15 amino acids. Per the germline V gene, CDR1 is SEHNR and CDR2 is FQNEAQ (reference sequence). Trimming shortened V by 3 bases and J by 1 base, and 12 bases separated the two germline ends. CDR3 nucleotides: TGTGCCAGCAGCTTGGTTTCATCTACGAACACTGAAGCTTTCTTT. It translates to CASSLVSSTNTEAFF.